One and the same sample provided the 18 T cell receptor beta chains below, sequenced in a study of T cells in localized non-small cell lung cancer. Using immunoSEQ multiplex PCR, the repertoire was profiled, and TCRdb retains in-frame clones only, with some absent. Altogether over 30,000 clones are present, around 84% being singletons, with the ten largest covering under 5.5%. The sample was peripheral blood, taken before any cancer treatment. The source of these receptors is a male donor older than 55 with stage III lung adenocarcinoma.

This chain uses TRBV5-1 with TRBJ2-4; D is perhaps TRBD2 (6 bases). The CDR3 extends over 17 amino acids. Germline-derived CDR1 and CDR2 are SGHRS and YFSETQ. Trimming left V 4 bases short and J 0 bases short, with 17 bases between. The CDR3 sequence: CASSPEGPQGAKNIQYF. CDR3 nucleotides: TGCGCCAGCAGCCCGGAGGGACCCCAGGGAGCCAAAAACATTCAGTACTTC.

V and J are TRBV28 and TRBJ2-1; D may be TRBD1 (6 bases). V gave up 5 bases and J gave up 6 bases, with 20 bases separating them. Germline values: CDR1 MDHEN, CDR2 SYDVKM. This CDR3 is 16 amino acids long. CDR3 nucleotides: TGTGCCAGCAGTCTGATCAGGGGCCTTATCGCCAATGAGCAGTTCTTC. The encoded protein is CASSLIRGLIANEQFF.

CDR3 residues: CASSWAGNTEAFF. CDR3 bases: TGTGCCAGCAGCTGGGCGGGGAACACTGAAGCTTTCTTT. The chain couples TRBV5-5 to TRBJ1-1; D not certain. This CDR3 is 13 amino acids long. CDR1 and CDR2 from the germline V gene are SGHKS and YYEKEE (reference sequence). V lost 3 bases, J lost 1 base, and 7 bases lay in between.

CDR3 nucleotide sequence: TGTGCCAGCAGTGGTGTGACACCCCTCCACTTT. Encoded protein: CASSGVTPLHF. The chain links TRBV6-1 to TRBJ1-6; the D is unclear. The CDR3 runs to 11 residues. Germline V gene lookup returns CDR1 MNHNS and CDR2 SASEGT. V was clipped by 4 bases and J by 11 bases, with 6 bases between them.

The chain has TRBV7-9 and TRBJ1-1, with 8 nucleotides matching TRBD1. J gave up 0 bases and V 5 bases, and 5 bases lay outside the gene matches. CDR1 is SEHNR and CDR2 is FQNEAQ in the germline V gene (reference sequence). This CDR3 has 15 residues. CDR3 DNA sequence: TGTGCCAGCAGCGGACAGGGTATTATGAACACTGAAGCTTTCTTT. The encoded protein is CASSGQGIMNTEAFF.

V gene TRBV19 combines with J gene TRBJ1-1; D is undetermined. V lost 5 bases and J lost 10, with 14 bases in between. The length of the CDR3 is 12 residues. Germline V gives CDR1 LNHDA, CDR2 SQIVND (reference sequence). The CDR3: CASSFTTNRAFF. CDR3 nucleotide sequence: TGTGCCAGTAGTTTCACCACAAATAGAGCTTTCTTT.

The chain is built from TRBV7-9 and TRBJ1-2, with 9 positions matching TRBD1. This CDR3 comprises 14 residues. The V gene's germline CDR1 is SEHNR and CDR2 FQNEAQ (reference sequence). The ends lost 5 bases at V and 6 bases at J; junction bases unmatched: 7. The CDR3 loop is CASSDLDRGDGYTF. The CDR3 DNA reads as TGTGCCAGCAGCGACCTGGACAGGGGAGATGGCTACACCTTC.

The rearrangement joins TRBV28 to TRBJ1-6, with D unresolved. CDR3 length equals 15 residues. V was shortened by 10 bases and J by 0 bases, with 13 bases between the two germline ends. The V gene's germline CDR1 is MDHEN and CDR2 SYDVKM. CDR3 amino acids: CAITEGDSYNSPLHF. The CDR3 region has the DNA TGTGCCATCACAGAGGGAGACTCCTATAATTCACCCCTCCACTTT. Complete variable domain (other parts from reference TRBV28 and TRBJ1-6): DVKVTQSSRYLVKRTGEKVFLECVQDMDHENMFWYRQDPGLGLRLIYFSYDVKMKEKGDIPEGYSVSREKKERFSLILESASTNQTSMYLCAITEGDSYNSPLHFGNGTRLTVT.

CDR3 amino acids: CASEGSAAGELFF. DNA of the CDR3: TGTGCCAGCGAGGGTAGCGCGGCCGGGGAGCTGTTTTTT. The chain joins TRBV6-1 to TRBJ2-2; the D gene is possibly TRBD2 (5 bases). The V end was cut by 8 bases, the J end by 6 bases, with 13 bases between. CDR1 is MNHNS and CDR2 is SASEGT in the germline V gene. The CDR3 totals 13 residues.

CDR3 protein: CASRPHGGASDIQYF. CDR3 nucleotides: TGTGCCAGCAGACCCCACGGAGGGGCATCGGACATTCAGTACTTC. The chain is built from TRBV5-6 and TRBJ2-4, with TRBD2 as a possible D gene (6 bases). The CDR3 is made up of 15 amino acids. V was trimmed by 5 bases and J by 8 bases, leaving 20 bases between them. Germline values: CDR1 SGHDT, CDR2 YYEEEE.

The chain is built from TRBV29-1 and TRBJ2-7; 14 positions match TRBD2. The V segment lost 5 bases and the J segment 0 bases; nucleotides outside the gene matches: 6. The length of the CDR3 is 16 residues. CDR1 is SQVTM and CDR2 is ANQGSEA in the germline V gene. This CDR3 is CSVLGLAGGSSYEQYF. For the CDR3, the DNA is TGCAGCGTTCTCGGACTAGCGGGAGGTAGCTCCTACGAGCAGTACTTC.

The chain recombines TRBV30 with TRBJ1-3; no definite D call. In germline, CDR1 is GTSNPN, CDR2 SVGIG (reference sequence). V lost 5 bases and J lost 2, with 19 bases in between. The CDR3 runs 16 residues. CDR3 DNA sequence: TGTGCCTGGGGGGAAGGGCTGGGGATTCCTGGAAACACCATATATTTT. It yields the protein CAWGEGLGIPGNTIYF.

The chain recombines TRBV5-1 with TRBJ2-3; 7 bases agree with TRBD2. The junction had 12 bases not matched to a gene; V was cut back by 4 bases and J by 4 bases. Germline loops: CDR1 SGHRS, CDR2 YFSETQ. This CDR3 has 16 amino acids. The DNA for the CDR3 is TGCGCCAGCAGCCCGAGGACTAGTCCCACCCCAGATACGCAGTATTTT. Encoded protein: CASSPRTSPTPDTQYF.

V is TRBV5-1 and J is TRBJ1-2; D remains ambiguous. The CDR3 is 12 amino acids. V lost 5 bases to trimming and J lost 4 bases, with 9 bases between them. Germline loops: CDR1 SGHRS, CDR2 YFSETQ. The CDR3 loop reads CASRESGYGYTF. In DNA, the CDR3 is TGCGCCAGCAGAGAATCTGGCTATGGCTACACCTTC.

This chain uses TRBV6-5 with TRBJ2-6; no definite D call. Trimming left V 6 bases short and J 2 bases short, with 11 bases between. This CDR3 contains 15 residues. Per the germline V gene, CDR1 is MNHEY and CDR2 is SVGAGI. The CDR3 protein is CASRIDGPGANVLTF. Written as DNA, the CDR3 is TGTGCCAGCAGAATCGACGGACCTGGGGCCAACGTCCTGACTTTC.

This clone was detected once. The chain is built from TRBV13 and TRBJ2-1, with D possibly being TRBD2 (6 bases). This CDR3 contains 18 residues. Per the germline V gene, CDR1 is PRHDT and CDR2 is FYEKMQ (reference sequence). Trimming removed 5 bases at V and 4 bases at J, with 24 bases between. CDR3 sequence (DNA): TGTGCCAGCAGCCCTCGAGCGGGCCCTCGGTACGCTTACAATGAGCAGTTCTTC. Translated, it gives CASSPRAGPRYAYNEQFF.

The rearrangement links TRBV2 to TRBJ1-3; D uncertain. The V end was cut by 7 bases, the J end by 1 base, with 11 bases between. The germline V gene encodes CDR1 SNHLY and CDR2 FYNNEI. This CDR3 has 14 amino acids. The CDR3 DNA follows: TGTGCCAGCAAGCTAGGGTATTCTGGAAACACCATATATTTT. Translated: CASKLGYSGNTIYF.

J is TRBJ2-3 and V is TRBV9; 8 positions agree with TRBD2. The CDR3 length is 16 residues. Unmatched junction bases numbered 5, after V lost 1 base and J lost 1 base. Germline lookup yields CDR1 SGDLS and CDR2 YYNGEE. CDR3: CASSVFAGGGTDTQYF. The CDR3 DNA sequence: TGTGCCAGCAGCGTATTTGCGGGGGGTGGCACAGATACGCAGTATTTT.